This T cell receptor beta chain was identified in a study of T-cell memory formation after mild COVID-19. Study outcomes and limitations: Researchers report contracting CD4+ clones mostly in CM and EM, with CD8+ clones in EMRA.

This clonotype was seen a few times. Antigen: not known. This CDR3 has 15 amino acids. The germline V and J ends were trimmed by 2 bases and 3 bases, with 14 bases remaining between them. Germline values: CDR1 SGHRS, CDR2 YFSETQ. Employing constant-segment primers, 5'RACE generated TCR alpha and TCR beta cDNA libraries bearing sample barcodes and UMIs. TCRdb used MiXCR to reprocess the 5' RACE reads, holding one entry per CDR3 protein. This sample has fewer than 250,000 distinct CDR3 sequences, with 15% found just once. This chain uses TRBV5-1 with TRBJ2-5; either TRBD1 or TRBD2 may supply D (5 bases each). The sequencing input was PBMCs or a T cell subset sorted from them (not recorded which). The source is an adult woman who had mild COVID-19 (a few samples of this study predate the infection). Cell type and time point are not known. The CDR3 sequence is CASSFRRVGEETQYF. The CDR3 bases are TGCGCCAGCAGCTTTCGTCGGGTGGGGGAAGAGACCCAGTACTTC.